Each of the 23 T cell receptor beta chains below was sequenced from the same sample in a study of T cells in Graves' hyperthyroidism and ophthalmopathy. Amplified TCR beta CDR3 regions came from RNA transcripts. An initial round of RT-PCR targeting the TCR CDR3 relied on the HTBI primer set. TCRdb independently ran MiXCR on the multiplex PCR reads; one entry per CDR3 protein. The sample has about 380,000 distinct CDR3 sequences; about a fifth are singletons. The material sequenced was blood. The receptor set was obtained from a man between 18 and 29 years old with Graves' ophthalmopathy.

This clonotype came up many times. The chain joins TRBV12-5 to TRBJ1-1; TRBD1 is a possible D gene (5 bases). This CDR3 spans 15 amino acids. Germline values: CDR1 LGHNT, CDR2 FRNRAP. The V gene lost 5 bases and the J gene lost 6 bases, with 19 bases spanning the gap. CDR3 protein: CASGPRGVSEAEAFF. The CDR3 nucleotides are TGTGCTAGTGGTCCCCGGGGGGTTAGTGAAGCTGAAGCTTTCTTT.

This clonotype was seen repeatedly, ten times or more. This rearrangement joins TRBV11-1 to TRBJ2-1; D is uncertain. CDR3 length: 15 residues. Germline CDR1 and CDR2: SGHAT and FQDESV (reference sequence). V lost 5 bases, J lost 0 bases, and 11 bases lay in between. The CDR3 DNA follows: TGTGCCAGCAGCCCCCGAAAGGACTCCTACAATGAGCAGTTCTTC. Its translation is CASSPRKDSYNEQFF.

At least ten counts were recorded for this clonotype. The chain joins TRBV12-3 or TRBV12-4 to TRBJ1-1; 7 bases line up with TRBD1. This CDR3 has 11 amino acids. With 6 bases clipped from V and 13 bases from J, the junction kept 8 bases outside the gene matches. CDR3 in DNA: TGTGCCAGCAGGCACAGGGGTGAGGGTTTCTTT. It translates to CASRHRGEGFF.

V is TRBV19 and J is TRBJ1-2; D unclear. This CDR3 has 11 residues. Germline CDR1 is LNHDA and CDR2 is SQIVND (reference sequence). V lost 8 bases and J 0 bases, leaving 4 bases between the germline ends. CDR3 in amino acids: CASAANYGYTF. The CDR3 bases are TGTGCCAGTGCGGCTAACTATGGCTACACCTTC.

This clonotype showed up just a few times. The chain has TRBV12-3 or TRBV12-4 and TRBJ2-3; unclear D gene. V lost 7 bases and J 8 bases, leaving 10 bases between the germline ends. This CDR3 spans 11 amino acids. The CDR3 protein is CASITSGTQYF. CDR3 coding DNA: TGTGCCAGCATTACATCTGGTACGCAGTATTTT.

The chain couples TRBV4-1 to TRBJ1-1, with D tentatively TRBD1 (6 bases). V was clipped by 4 bases and J by 0 bases, with 15 bases between them. Germline CDR1 and CDR2: MGHRA and YSYEKL. This CDR3 has 16 amino acids. The CDR3 region has the DNA TGCGCCAGCAGCCCCAAATGGACAGCTCTGAACACTGAAGCTTTCTTT. Its translation is CASSPKWTALNTEAFF.

This rearrangement joins TRBV20-1 to TRBJ2-1; 11 bases are shared with TRBD2. Unmatched junction bases numbered 12, after V lost 3 bases and J lost 8 bases. There are 16 residues in the CDR3. Germline V gene data show CDR1 as DFQATT and CDR2 as SNEGSKA (reference sequence). The CDR3 DNA reads TGCAGTGCTAGGCCTGGAGTAGCGGGGGGGCTGCATGAGCAGTTCTTC. Encoded protein: CSARPGVAGGLHEQFF.

This clonotype was seen many times. This chain uses TRBV14 with TRBJ2-1; 7 nucleotides align to TRBD1. The CDR3 covers 12 residues. Looked up from germline, CDR1 is SGHDN and CDR2 is FVKESK. The ends lost 4 bases at V and 11 bases at J; junction bases unmatched: 5. In nucleotides, the CDR3 is TGTGCCAGCAGCCGAACAGGGGCCAAGCAGTTCTTC. It encodes CASSRTGAKQFF.

This clonotype showed up many times. The chain recombines TRBV7-8 with TRBJ2-7; no clear D. CDR3 length: 11 residues. Trimming removed 3 bases at V and 6 bases at J, with 6 bases between. Germline lookup yields CDR1 SGHVS and CDR2 FQNEAQ. In DNA, the CDR3 is TGTGCCAGCAGCTTCCGTACCGAGCAGTACTTC. Protein product: CASSFRTEQYF.

The sample holds a few counts of this clonotype. The chain carries TRBV5-6 and TRBJ1-6; TRBD1 is a possible D gene (6 bases). In germline, CDR1 is SGHDT, CDR2 YYEEEE. The V gene lost 1 base and the J gene lost 8 bases, with 13 bases spanning the gap. The CDR3 covers 15 residues. The DNA of the CDR3 is TGTGCCAGCAGCTTGAAGGGACAAAATTATTCACCCCTCCACTTT. It is translated as CASSLKGQNYSPLHF.

This clonotype was detected only a few times. The chain is built from TRBV20-1 and TRBJ2-7; D gene uncertain. CDR3 length: 13 amino acids. Germline-derived CDR1 and CDR2 are DFQATT and SNEGSKA (reference sequence). In DNA form, the CDR3 reads TGCAGGGCCTTTGGTATTAACTCCTACGAGCAGTACTTC. It is translated as CRAFGINSYEQYF.

The chain has TRBV4-2 and TRBJ1-2, with 9 bases aligning to TRBD1. The CDR3 has 14 residues. V lost 1 base and J lost 8; bases outside the gene matches: 5. Germline CDR1 LGHNA, CDR2 YNFKEQ. CDR3 protein: CASSQAGQGDGYTF. The CDR3 DNA sequence: TGTGCCAGCAGCCAAGCGGGACAGGGTGACGGCTACACCTTC.

This chain connects TRBV6-2 or TRBV6-3 to TRBJ2-1, with a weak D call TRBD2 (7 bases). V was shortened by 5 bases and J by 7 bases, with 18 bases between the two germline ends. CDR1 is MNHEY and CDR2 is SVGEGT in the germline V gene. This CDR3 is built from 15 residues. The CDR3 is CASSGGGPLRNEQFF. CDR3 in DNA: TGTGCCAGCAGTGGCGGGGGCCCCCTCCGGAATGAGCAGTTCTTC.

This clonotype occurred a few times. DNA for the CDR3: TGCAGCGTTTCGTTCAAAAACACTGAAGCTTTCTTT. Amino acids: CSVSFKNTEAFF. The chain joins TRBV29-1 to TRBJ1-1, with D unresolved. The CDR3 loop spans 12 amino acids. The V and J ends lost 5 bases and 2 bases respectively, with 9 bases between them. Germline CDR1 and CDR2: SQVTM and ANQGSEA.

This clonotype was seen only a few times. V usage is TRBV29-1 and J usage is TRBJ1-4; 8 bases are shared with TRBD1. The CDR3 extends over 15 amino acids. The germline CDR1 and CDR2 sequences are SQVTM and ANQGSEA. V lost 4 bases, J lost 2 bases, and 6 bases stayed unmatched. DNA of the CDR3: TGCAGCGTTGCAGGGGGCCAAGGCACTAATGAAAAACTGTTTTTT. Protein product: CSVAGGQGTNEKLFF.

This clonotype showed up many times. The chain uses TRBV2 and TRBJ2-1; 8 nucleotides line up with TRBD1. Losses at the gene ends were 3 bases for V and 8 bases for J; bases not matched to a gene: 0. Germline values: CDR1 SNHLY, CDR2 FYNNEI. The CDR3 loop spans 12 amino acids. The CDR3 DNA follows: TGTGCCAGCAGTGAGGACAGGGATGAGCAGTTCTTC. Protein product: CASSEDRDEQFF.

The V gene is TRBV13, the J gene TRBJ2-5, with 9 bases aligning to TRBD1. The CDR3 spans 17 residues. V lost 7 bases to trimming and J lost 3 bases; unmatched junction nucleotides: 15. CDR1 is PRHDT, CDR2 FYEKMQ, per germline (reference sequence). CDR3 in DNA: TGTGCCAGCAACCCGGGACAGGGAATCGGCGGAGAAGAGACCCAGTACTTC. Amino acids: CASNPGQGIGGEETQYF.

V usage is TRBV13 and J usage is TRBJ1-2; 12 bases agree with TRBD1. Trimming cost V 5 bases and J 3 bases; bases outside gene matches: 7. There are 16 residues in the CDR3. Per germline, CDR1 PRHDT and CDR2 FYEKMQ (reference sequence). This chain's CDR3 is CASSPRDRGRDYGYTF. Written as DNA, the CDR3 is TGTGCCAGCAGCCCCCGGGACAGGGGGCGTGACTATGGCTACACCTTC.

This clonotype was seen a handful of times. The chain employs TRBV10-3 and TRBJ1-4; TRBD1 is a possible D gene (5 bases). V shed 3 bases and J shed 8 bases, with 13 bases lying between them. This CDR3 has 14 residues. The germline CDR1 and CDR2 sequences are ENHRY and SYGVKD. As DNA, the CDR3 is TGTGCCATCAGTGAAACAGGAGGGCGCGAAAAACTGTTTTTT. Encoded protein: CAISETGGREKLFF.

This clonotype was seen many times. The chain is built from TRBV27 and TRBJ2-3; D call uncertain. This CDR3 region has 15 residues. Germline-derived CDR1 and CDR2 are MNHEY and SMNVEV (reference sequence). Trimming pared 5 bases from V and 0 bases from J, leaving 12 bases between. Here the CDR3 reads CASSNYPASTDTQYF. The CDR3 DNA reads as TGTGCCAGCAGTAATTACCCCGCTAGCACAGATACGCAGTATTTT.

The CDR3 DNA follows: TGCAGTGCTAGAAGGGAGGGGAATGAAAAACTGTTTTTT. This encodes CSARREGNEKLFF. J is TRBJ1-4 and V is TRBV20-1; a weak D match, TRBD1 (5 bases). CDR3 length: 13 residues. CDR1 is DFQATT, CDR2 SNEGSKA, per germline (reference sequence). V gave up 2 bases and J gave up 5 bases, with 9 bases separating them.

This clonotype has a handful of counts. The CDR3 reads CASSPEYTGELFF. DNA of the CDR3: TGCGCCAGCAGCCCTGAATACACCGGGGAGCTGTTTTTT. The chain joins TRBV5-1 to TRBJ2-2, with D unclear. Germline CDR1 reads SGHRS; CDR2 reads YFSETQ. The CDR3 extends over 13 amino acids. The V end lost 4 bases, the J end lost 3 bases, and 7 bases lay between the germline ends.

The rearrangement links TRBV6-1 to TRBJ2-3, with TRBD1 identical over 10 bases. Germline CDR1 is MNHNS and CDR2 is SASEGT. The CDR3 is 17 residues long. Trimming removed 4 bases from V and 3 bases from J; junction bases left unmatched: 10. CDR3 nucleotide sequence: TGTGCCAGCAGTGGACAGGGGGCTGCGGGTAGGACAGATACGCAGTATTTT. It translates to CASSGQGAAGRTDTQYF.